The following is a TCR beta chain sequence with its context. The target antigen is unknown. This CDR3 spans 16 amino acids. Germline CDR1 DFQATT, CDR2 SNEGSKA (reference sequence). The V and J ends lost 0 bases and 0 bases respectively, with 12 bases between them. As for time point: pre-sensitization, week 0. As for treatment: therapeutic diphenylcyclopropenone sensitization with weekly scalp DPC. This sample was taken from a study of human T cells and chemical hapten exposure. Regarding the study as a whole: Significantly more large CDR3 similarity clusters arose among expanded TCRs than among controls.

TCRdb used MiXCR to reprocess the RACE reads, holding one entry per CDR3 protein. The table includes more than 250,000 distinct CDR3 sequences, about 9% detected once. The sequence was collected from a woman aged 35 to 49 with alopecia areata. Some clones in this sample may be carry-over from other donors' samples. This sequence joins TRBV20-1 and TRBJ2-1; maybe TRBD2 (6 bases). The source material was whole blood, sampled in connection with sensitization to the hapten diphenylcyclopropenone (DPC). The CDR3, as DNA: TGCAGTGCTAGAGATCCGGGCGGGAACTCCTACAATGAGCAGTTCTTC. The encoded protein is CSARDPGGNSYNEQFF.